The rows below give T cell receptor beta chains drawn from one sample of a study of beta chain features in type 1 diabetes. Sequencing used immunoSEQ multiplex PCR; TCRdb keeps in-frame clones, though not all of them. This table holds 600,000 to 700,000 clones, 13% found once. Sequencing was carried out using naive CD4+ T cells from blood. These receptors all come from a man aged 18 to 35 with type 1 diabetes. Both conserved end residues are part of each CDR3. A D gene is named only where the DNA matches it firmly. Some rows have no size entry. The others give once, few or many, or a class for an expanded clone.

cdr3_nt: TGTGCCAGCAGCCGAAGGGACCTCGTCACAGATACGCAGTATTTT
cdr3_aa: CASSRRDLVTDTQYF
j_call: TRBJ2-3
v_call: TRBV7-9
clone_size: few
d_call: .

cdr3_nt: TGCAGCGTCAAGGGACAGGGGCTGAGGACTGAAGCTTTCTTT
cdr3_aa: CSVKGQGLRTEAFF
j_call: TRBJ1-1
v_call: TRBV29-1
clone_size: .
d_call: TRBD1

cdr3_nt: TGTGCCAGCAGCTTTGGGGACAGGCCGCTTGCTTTCTTT
cdr3_aa: CASSFGDRPLAFF
j_call: TRBJ1-1
v_call: TRBV7-9
clone_size: .
d_call: TRBD1

cdr3_nt: TGCGCCAGCAGCTTGGAGGGACAGCTAACAGATACGCAGTATTTT
cdr3_aa: CASSLEGQLTDTQYF
j_call: TRBJ2-3
v_call: TRBV5-1
clone_size: .
d_call: TRBD1

cdr3_nt: TGTGCCAGCAGCCCAGTGGGGATAAGCAATGAAAAACTGTTTTTT
cdr3_aa: CASSPVGISNEKLFF
j_call: TRBJ1-4
v_call: TRBV7-9
clone_size: .
d_call: .

cdr3_nt: TGTGCCAGCAGCTTATGGGCGGGACTCACGGCTGAAAAACTGTTTTTT
cdr3_aa: CASSLWAGLTAEKLFF
j_call: TRBJ1-4
v_call: TRBV7-2
clone_size: few
d_call: .

cdr3_nt: TGTGCCAGCAGCGTCCCCCACGGGCGCCCACTCTACGAGCAGTACTTC
cdr3_aa: CASSVPHGRPLYEQYF
j_call: TRBJ2-7
v_call: TRBV9
clone_size: .
d_call: .

cdr3_nt: TGTGCCACCAGCAGAGCGGGGTTGGGCAATCAGCCCCAGCATTTT
cdr3_aa: CATSRAGLGNQPQHF
j_call: TRBJ1-5
v_call: TRBV15
clone_size: .
d_call: .

cdr3_nt: TGCGCCAGCAGAGCGGGGGGAAACACAGATACGCAGTATTTT
cdr3_aa: CASRAGGNTDTQYF
j_call: TRBJ2-3
v_call: TRBV5-1
clone_size: .
d_call: TRBD2

cdr3_nt: TGTGCCAGCAGTGTACAGGGGGCGGATAATTCACCCCTCCACTTT
cdr3_aa: CASSVQGADNSPLHF
j_call: TRBJ1-6
v_call: TRBV6-1
clone_size: .
d_call: TRBD1

cdr3_nt: TGTGCCAGCGCCCCACAGGAATCCGTCACTGAAGCTTTCTTT
cdr3_aa: CASAPQESVTEAFF
j_call: TRBJ1-1
v_call: TRBV18
clone_size: .
d_call: .

cdr3_nt: TGTGCCTGGAGTGTAGTTGTGCGGAACACTGAAGCTTTCTTT
cdr3_aa: CAWSVVVRNTEAFF
j_call: TRBJ1-1
v_call: TRBV30
clone_size: .
d_call: .